This TCR beta chain was sequenced during a study of long-term antiretroviral therapy in people with HIV (dated by TCRdb to between 2020 and 2023). Study-wide context: The earliest samples were collected about a decade before the 2015 WHO recommendation for immediate ART, when ART was typically delayed until CD4 counts fell. This retrospective serial study examined whether starting ART and sustained HIV suppression were associated with changes in the composition and diversity of the TRB repertoire in peripheral blood. A total of roughly 180 cryopreserved PBMC samples were contributed to the cohort by 30 adults with confirmed HIV infection, with samples collected serially over a mean of roughly six years (range 1-12). Of the approximately 30 participants with HIV, 10 to 11 were female. Test extractions of a monoclonal T-cell line alongside about 35 polyclonal samples showed no cross-contamination during QIAcube processing.

A note on this clone: Its antigen has not been determined. The sample holds no much larger clone one base away, and base qualities are not on file.

At the junction V is shortened by 3 bases and J by 2 bases, with 17 bases in between. From the cysteine up to the phenylalanine, the CDR3 has a length of 16 residues. Solely the CDR3 DNA is kept, with 48 bases framed from the first base. The germline V gene (reference sequence) sets CDR1 to MNHEY and CDR2 to SMNVEV. Beyond this particular receptor, the publication reports: Expanded TRB clones identified before ART initiation dominated the repertoire across all time points, though the dominance fluctuated and decreased in many PLHIV after ART. No data were available on ART adherence, viral resistance or therapy changes, limiting inferences about post-ART repertoire changes. ART initiation was associated with a significant increase in TRB diversity, but diversity stayed significantly below transplant donor controls even after long-term ART. HIV repertoires had narrower CDR3 length ranges than controls, and the network structure suggested an antigen-experienced repertoire that shifted only slightly toward naive after ART. The samples span the years 2004 to 2017, and the ART regimens used may be less effective than current regimens. Owing to limited PBMC availability, only the TCR beta chain was sequenced, without alpha chain pairing. Because pre-ART samples had limited cell numbers, unsorted PBMC were profiled rather than sorted CD4+ and CD8+ T cells.

The immunoSEQ hsTCRB v3.0 assay was used at survey level resolution for TRB variable region sequencing. TRB sequencing targeted a depth of about 40,000-50,000 T-cell genomes per sample. TRB libraries were pooled and sequenced on an Illumina MiSeq using a v3 150-cycle kit. As for how the authors treated the data: Analysis of repertoires was carried out in R inside a reproducible Nextflow workflow spanning QC, data transformation and analysis. Custom analyses were implemented in LymphoSeq2, an R package for AIRR-Seq data exploration. After excluding several samples that yielded fewer than 5000 total TRB sequences, 150 to 200 HIV repertoires remained for analysis. Among the roughly 190 retained HIV repertoires, 55 to 60 were collected before ART initiation and 120 to 130 were collected after ART initiation. Each repertoire was downsampled to 5000 TRB nucleotide sequences, and summary statistics were averaged across 100 downsampling iterations. Only TRB sequences with CDR3 regions of at least seven amino acids were retained for analysis. Diversity was assessed using a clonality score derived from Shannon entropy and using the Gini coefficient. In repertoire networks, the top 5000 CDR3 amino acid sequences were linked whenever an edit distance of one separated two sequences. For TRB CDR3 amino acid sequences, GLIPH2 was used to predict antigen specificity groups and MHC restriction. To flag known associations with CMV, EBV, HIV or tissue antigens, CDR3 amino acid sequences were compared against VDJdb and McPAS-TCR. Pre-ART, post-ART and control groups were compared with Wilcoxon signed-rank tests and Holm-Bonferroni correction. The immuneACCESS repertoire file appears here via TCRdb, limited to in-frame rearrangements. These files lack a portion of the clones; in checked studies, under half of the deficit traces to unresolved V genes, and the cause of the others is not known. V and J calls and clone size come straight from that table; D and trimming were deduced from the DNA. In this sample the table shows roughly 16,000 clones, roughly 94% of which occur a single time. Of the sample, roughly 4.2% falls within the top ten clones.

To be included, a participant needed at least one PBMC sample from before ART initiation plus at least two post-ART samples. All participants with HIV were treated in the United States of America. Cryopreserved samples of 1-10 million PBMC were thawed and washed before DNA extraction. At the time of the earliest PBMC sample, participants with HIV were aged between about 23 and 55 years. Each participant contributed PBMC samples from 1-4 timepoints before ART initiation and 2-8 timepoints after ART initiation, with a median of 7 samples. For every participant, serial HIV viral load, CD4+ T-cell count, ART history and demographic data were obtained. A Qiagen kit on a QIAcube was used to extract genomic DNA from unsorted PBMC, with samples processed in batches of 12.

The origin of this receptor is a woman aged 45-59 years with HIV. The V gene is TRBV27 and the J gene is TRBJ2-7, with a weak D call of TRBD2 (5 bases match). The sequencing used unsorted PBMCs, collected around 6.4 years after starting antiretroviral therapy. The CDR3 amino acid sequence is: CASSLLLSGLPYEQYF. The sequence in DNA is TGTGCCAGCAGTTTGTTATTAAGCGGCCTCCCCTACGAGCAGTACTTC.